A selection of T cell receptor beta chains follows, all from one sample in a study of identical twins. TCRdb passed the 5' RACE reads through MiXCR, listing each CDR3 protein once. Counted here are more than 1.5 million distinct CDR3 sequences, around 33% occurring once; the ten biggest clones make up more than 0.25%. Sample: cord blood. The receptor source for this set is a newborn girl in good health. Both conserved end residues are part of each CDR3. Each record gives: J gene, V gene, D gene, clone size, CDR3 DNA, CDR3 protein. D genes are given only for firm matches. Clone size, where shown, is once, few, many, or a class for clones that have expanded.

>TRBJ2-3|TRBV12-3/TRBV12-4|-|-
TGTGCCAGCAGATCAATTGGGGCCGATCAGGGAGATACGCAGTATTTT
CASRSIGADQGDTQYF
>TRBJ1-2|TRBV30|TRBD1|-
TGTGCCTGGAGTGTAGGTTTAGGGGGCTCGAGCTACACCTTC
CAWSVGLGGSSYTF
>TRBJ1-2|TRBV10-3|-|few
TGTGCCATCAAATACTGGCAGGGACCTAACTATGGCTACACCTTC
CAIKYWQGPNYGYTF
>TRBJ2-5|TRBV24-1|-|many
TGTGCCACCAGTGATGCACATTCCCAAGAGACCCAGTACTTC
CATSDAHSQETQYF
>TRBJ1-4|TRBV29-1|TRBD1|-
TGCAGCGTACTTCCCGGGACAGGGGCCCAAAAACTGTTTTTT
CSVLPGTGAQKLFF
>TRBJ1-2|TRBV11-2|-|-
TGTGCCAGCAGCTTAGACTTTTCAGGGAGGTACTATGGCTACACCTTC
CASSLDFSGRYYGYTF
>TRBJ2-3|TRBV20-1|TRBD1|few
TGCAGTGCCACCGACAGGGGAGGTAGGGCAGATACGCAGTATTTT
CSATDRGGRADTQYF
>TRBJ2-2|TRBV5-6|TRBD1|few
TGTGCCAGCAGCTTGGCGGGACAGGGGTACACCGGGGAGCTGTTTTTT
CASSLAGQGYTGELFF
>TRBJ2-1|TRBV12-3/TRBV12-4|TRBD2|few
TGTGCCAGCAGTCCCATGCCGGGACTAGTTTTCGATGAGCAGTTCTTC
CASSPMPGLVFDEQFF
>TRBJ2-3|TRBV21-1|-|-
TGTGCCAGCAGCCCCCAGCCCTGGGACGGCACAGATACGCAGTATTTT
CASSPQPWDGTDTQYF
>TRBJ1-1|TRBV6-1|-|-
-
CASSEVVGDGTTEVFF
>TRBJ2-7|TRBV27|TRBD2|few
TGTGCCAGCAGTCCAATTAGCGGGAGGGCCTATTACGAGCAGTACTTC
CASSPISGRAYYEQYF
>TRBJ2-5|TRBV12-3/TRBV12-4|-|many
TGTGCCAGCAGTTTGAAGGTTAGCGGAGAGACCCAGTACTTC
CASSLKVSGETQYF
>TRBJ2-7|TRBV20-1|TRBD2|few
TGCAGCACCAGACTAGCGGGACCCTACGAGCAGTACTTC
CSTRLAGPYEQYF
>TRBJ2-7|TRBV29-1|TRBD2|-
TGCAGCGTTGGGGGGACAGGGGGACTAGCGGGATATCTTGGACAGTACGAGCAGTACTTC
CSVGGTGGLAGYLGQYEQYF
>TRBJ2-5|TRBV2|TRBD1|few
TGTGCCAGCAGTGAACGGGGACAGGGAACAGAGACCCAGTACTTC
CASSERGQGTETQYF
>TRBJ2-3|TRBV10-3|-|-
TGTGCCATCAGTGAGCCGAGACTCGGACGTAACACAGATACGCAGTATTTT
CAISEPRLGRNTDTQYF
>TRBJ2-1|TRBV4-1|TRBD2|few
TGCGCCAGCAGCCTACTAGCGGGGACTCGAAATGAGCAGTTCTTC
CASSLLAGTRNEQFF
>TRBJ1-5|TRBV4-2|TRBD1|-
TGTGCCAGCAGCCAAGTGCAGGGGGGCAATCAGCCCCAGCATTTT
CASSQVQGGNQPQHF
>TRBJ2-7|TRBV9|TRBD2|few
TGTGCCAGCAGCTCTACTAGCGGGGGGGCCTATCAGTACTTC
CASSSTSGGAYQYF
>TRBJ2-1|TRBV5-6|TRBD2|-
TGTGCCAGCAGCTTGGCAGGTAGCGGGAGTGGGAATGAGCAGTTCTTC
CASSLAGSGSGNEQFF
>TRBJ1-2|TRBV12-3/TRBV12-4|-|few
TGTGCCGGCGGGACCTCGGCAGCTAACTATGGCTACACCTTC
CAGGTSAANYGYTF
>TRBJ2-7|TRBV21-1|-|few
TGTGCCAGCAGCGACGAAATTACAGAGATAGCCTACGAGCAGTACTTC
CASSDEITEIAYEQYF
>TRBJ2-1|TRBV9|TRBD2|-
TGTGCCAGCAGCGTAGCTTCGGGACTAGCGGGAAGCTACAATGAGCAGTTCTTC
CASSVASGLAGSYNEQFF
>TRBJ2-7|TRBV5-1|TRBD1|-
TGCGCCAGCAGCCGGACAGGGAACAACTACGAGCAGTACTTC
CASSRTGNNYEQYF
>TRBJ1-2|TRBV21-1|-|-
TGTGCCAGCACCCAAAGATATGGAGGACAGTCCCCTAACTATGGCTACACCTTC
CASTQRYGGQSPNYGYTF
>TRBJ1-6|TRBV3-1|-|-
TGTGCCAGCAGCCAAGAATTGGGATTTACCCTCCACTTT
CASSQELGFTLHF
>TRBJ2-1|TRBV14|TRBD2|-
TGTGCCAGCAGCCAAGCCCTAGCGGGAGACAATGAGCAGTTCTTC
CASSQALAGDNEQFF
>TRBJ2-7|TRBV20-1|TRBD1|-
TGCAGTGCTAGGGGACAGGCGACCTACGAGCAGTACTTC
CSARGQATYEQYF
>TRBJ2-3|TRBV6-1|-|-
TGTGCCAGCACCAGTGAGTGGGCCTCAGATACGCAGTATTTT
CASTSEWASDTQYF
>TRBJ1-2|TRBV10-3|TRBD1|-
TGTGCCATCAGCGACAGGGGCACCTATGGCTACACCTTC
CAISDRGTYGYTF
>TRBJ2-1|TRBV6-4|-|-
TGTGCCAGCAGTGACGGCAGATGTGCACACAATGAGCAGTTCTTC
CASSDGRCAHNEQFF
>TRBJ2-7|TRBV12-3/TRBV12-4|TRBD2|-
TGTGCCAGCAGTTTCCCACCTCCTAGCGGGGGGTCCCTCTTAAATGAGCAGTACTTC
CASSFPPPSGGSLLNEQYF
>TRBJ2-7|TRBV5-1|TRBD1|few
TGCGCCAGCAGCGCGGGACAGGGGTCCCACGAGCAGTACTTC
CASSAGQGSHEQYF
>TRBJ2-3|TRBV20-1|-|many
TGCAGTGCTAGGCCGACTGGCACAGATACGCAGTATTTT
CSARPTGTDTQYF
>TRBJ2-2|TRBV10-3|-|few
TGTGCCATCAGTGAGCCCTGGGAGGACACCGGGGAGCTGTTTTTT
CAISEPWEDTGELFF
>TRBJ1-1|TRBV6-4|-|-
TGTGCCAGCAGAGTACAGGGCATCAACACTGAAGCTTTCTTT
CASRVQGINTEAFF
>TRBJ1-6|TRBV28|TRBD1|few
TGTGCCAGCAGTCCCCGGGACAGGCGGAATTCACCCCTCCACTTT
CASSPRDRRNSPLHF
>TRBJ2-3|TRBV9|TRBD2|-
TGTGCCAGCAGCTTACCGGGACTAGAGGGCACAGATACGCAGTATTTT
CASSLPGLEGTDTQYF
>TRBJ2-4|TRBV5-6|-|-
TGTGCCAGCAGTACTCTGGGGGGTGCATTAGCCAAAAACATTCAGTACTTC
CASSTLGGALAKNIQYF
>TRBJ2-1|TRBV5-1|-|-
TGCGCCAGCAGCTTGACACAGATCTACAATGAGCAGTTCTTC
CASSLTQIYNEQFF
>TRBJ1-1|TRBV12-3/TRBV12-4|-|-
TGTGCCAGCAGTTTAGGGGGCGGGGGGCGGGCTGAAGCTTTCTTT
CASSLGGGGRAEAFF
>TRBJ2-4|TRBV11-2|-|-
TGTGCCAGCAGCCCGCAAAAGAGGACCAAAAACATTCAGTACTTC
CASSPQKRTKNIQYF
>TRBJ1-6|TRBV27|-|few
TGTGCCAGCAGTTTCCACCAGGGGAGGAATTCACCCCTCCACTTT
CASSFHQGRNSPLHF
>TRBJ1-5|TRBV6-1|-|few
TGTGCCAGCAGGCAAACCGTCGGGGGGTTCAATCAGCCCCAGCATTTT
CASRQTVGGFNQPQHF
>TRBJ2-6|TRBV20-1|-|few
TGCAGTACTAGGAGAACAGGATTCTCTGGGGCCAACGTCCTGACTTTC
CSTRRTGFSGANVLTF
>TRBJ1-6|TRBV28|-|few
TGTGCCAGCAGCAGGGCTCCATATAATTCACCCCTCCACTTT
CASSRAPYNSPLHF
>TRBJ1-5|TRBV24-1|-|few
TGTGCCACCCCAGGCAGGGCACCACCTTATAGCAATCAGCCCCAGCATTTT
CATPGRAPPYSNQPQHF
>TRBJ2-1|TRBV11-2|TRBD1|few
TGTGCCAGCAGCCAGGGGGCCCTATACAATGAGCAGTTCTTC
CASSQGALYNEQFF
>TRBJ2-3|TRBV27|TRBD1|-
TGTGCCAGCAGGACAGGACAGGTCCGCACAGATACGCAGTATTTT
CASRTGQVRTDTQYF
>TRBJ1-5|TRBV4-1|-|-
TGCGCCAGCAGCCCTATAGCAGGGAGGGGAGGGAATCAGCCCCAGCATTTT
CASSPIAGRGGNQPQHF
>TRBJ2-5|TRBV20-1|-|-
TGCAGTGCTTGCCGCGGGGCCAACCAAGAGACCCAGTACTTC
CSACRGANQETQYF
>TRBJ2-2|TRBV9|-|-
TGTGCCAGCAGCGTAGTAGCCGGGGAGCTGTTTTTT
CASSVVAGELFF
>TRBJ1-1|TRBV6-1|TRBD1|-
TGTGCCAGCAGTCCGATATTAGGAGGGGGCCCTGAGGCTTTCTTT
CASSPILGGGPEAFF
>TRBJ2-3|TRBV6-1|TRBD1|-
TGTGACAGCGACAGGGCAGATACGCAGTATTTT
CDSDRADTQYF
>TRBJ1-5|TRBV6-2/TRBV6-3|TRBD1|few
TGTGCCAGCAGTTACTCGGACAGGTTCAGGAATCAGCCCCAGCATTTT
CASSYSDRFRNQPQHF
>TRBJ2-2|TRBV20-1|-|-
TGCAGTGCTGGTGGCAAACTAAACACCGGGGAGCTGTTTTTT
CSAGGKLNTGELFF